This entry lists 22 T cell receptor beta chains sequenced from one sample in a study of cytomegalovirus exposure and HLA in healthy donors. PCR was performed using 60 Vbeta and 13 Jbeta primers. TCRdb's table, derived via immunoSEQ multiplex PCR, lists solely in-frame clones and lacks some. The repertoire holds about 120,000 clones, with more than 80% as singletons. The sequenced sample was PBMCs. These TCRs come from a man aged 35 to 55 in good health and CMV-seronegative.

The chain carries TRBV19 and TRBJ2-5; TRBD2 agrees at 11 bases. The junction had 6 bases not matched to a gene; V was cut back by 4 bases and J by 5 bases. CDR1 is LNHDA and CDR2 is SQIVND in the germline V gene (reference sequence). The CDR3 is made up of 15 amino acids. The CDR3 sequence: CASSNSGGARETQYF. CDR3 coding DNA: TGTGCCAGTAGTAATAGCGGGGGGGCAAGGGAGACCCAGTACTTC.

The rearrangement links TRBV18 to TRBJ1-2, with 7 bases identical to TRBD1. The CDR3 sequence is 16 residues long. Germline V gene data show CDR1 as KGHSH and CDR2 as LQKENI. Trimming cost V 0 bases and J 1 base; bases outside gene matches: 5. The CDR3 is CASSPPPQGVNYGYTF. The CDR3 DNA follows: TGTGCCAGCTCACCACCCCCGCAGGGGGTTAACTATGGCTACACCTTC. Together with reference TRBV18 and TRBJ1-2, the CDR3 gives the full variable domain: NAGVMQNPRHLVRRRGQEARLRCSPMKGHSHVYWYRQLPEEGLKFMVYLQKENIIDESGMPKERFSAEFPKEGPSILRIQQVVRGDSAAYFCASSPPPQGVNYGYTFGSGTRLTVV.

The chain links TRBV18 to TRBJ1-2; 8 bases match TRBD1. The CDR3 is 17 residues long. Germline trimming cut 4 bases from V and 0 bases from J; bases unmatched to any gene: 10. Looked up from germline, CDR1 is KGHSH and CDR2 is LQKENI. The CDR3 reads CASSQTGTGGANYGYTF. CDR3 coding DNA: TGTGCCAGCTCACAGACCGGGACAGGTGGAGCTAACTATGGCTACACCTTC.

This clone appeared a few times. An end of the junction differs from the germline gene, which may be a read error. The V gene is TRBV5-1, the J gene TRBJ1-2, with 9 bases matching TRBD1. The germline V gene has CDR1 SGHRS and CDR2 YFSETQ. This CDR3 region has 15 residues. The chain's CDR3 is CASSRGQGQGYGYTF. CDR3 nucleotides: TGTGCCAGCAGCCGTGGACAGGGGCAAGGTTATGGCTACACCTTC. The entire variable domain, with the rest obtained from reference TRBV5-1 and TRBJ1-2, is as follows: KAGVTQTPRYLIKTRGQQVTLSCSPISGHRSVSWYQQTPGQGLQFLFEYFSETQRNKGNFPGRFSGRQFSNSRSEMNVSTLELGDSALYLCASSRGQGQGYGYTFGSGTRLTVV.

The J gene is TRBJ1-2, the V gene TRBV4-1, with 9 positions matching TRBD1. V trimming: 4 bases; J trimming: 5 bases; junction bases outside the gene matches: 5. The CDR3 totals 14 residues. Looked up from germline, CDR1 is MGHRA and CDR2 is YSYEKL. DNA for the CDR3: TGCGCCAGCAGCCCCGGGACAGGGAGATATGGCTACACCTTC. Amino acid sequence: CASSPGTGRYGYTF.

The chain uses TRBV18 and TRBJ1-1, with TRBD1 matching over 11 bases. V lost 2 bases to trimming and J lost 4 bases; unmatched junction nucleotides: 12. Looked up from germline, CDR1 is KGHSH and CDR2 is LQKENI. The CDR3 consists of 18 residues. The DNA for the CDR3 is TGTGCCAGCTCACCATCCGGACAGGGGGCGACTATAGCCACTGAAGCTTTCTTT. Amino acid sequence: CASSPSGQGATIATEAFF.

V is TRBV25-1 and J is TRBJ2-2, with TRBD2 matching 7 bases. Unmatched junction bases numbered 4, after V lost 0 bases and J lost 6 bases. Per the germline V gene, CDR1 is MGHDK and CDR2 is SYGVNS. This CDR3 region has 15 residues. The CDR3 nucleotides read TGTGCCAGCAGTGAATATAGGGCGGGGGCCGGGGAGCTGTTTTTT. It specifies CASSEYRAGAGELFF.

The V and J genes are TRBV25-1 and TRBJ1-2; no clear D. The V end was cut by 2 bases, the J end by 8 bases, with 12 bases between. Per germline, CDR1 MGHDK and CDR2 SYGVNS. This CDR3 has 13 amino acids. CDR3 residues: CASSESGRRGYTF. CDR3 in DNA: TGTGCCAGCAGTGAAAGTGGGAGAAGGGGCTACACCTTC.

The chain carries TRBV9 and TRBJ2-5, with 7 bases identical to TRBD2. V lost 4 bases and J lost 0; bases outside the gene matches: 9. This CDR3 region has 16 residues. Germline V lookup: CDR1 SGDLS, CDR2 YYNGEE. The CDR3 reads CASSSLSGKYQETQYF. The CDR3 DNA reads TGTGCCAGCAGCTCCCTGAGCGGGAAGTACCAAGAGACCCAGTACTTC.

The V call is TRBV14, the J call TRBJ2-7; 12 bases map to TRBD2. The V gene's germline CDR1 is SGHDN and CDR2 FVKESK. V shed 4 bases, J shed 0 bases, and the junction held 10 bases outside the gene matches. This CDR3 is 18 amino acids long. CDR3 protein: CASSRFSGLAGPSYEQYF. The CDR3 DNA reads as TGTGCCAGCAGCCGATTCTCCGGACTAGCGGGGCCCTCCTACGAGCAGTACTTC.

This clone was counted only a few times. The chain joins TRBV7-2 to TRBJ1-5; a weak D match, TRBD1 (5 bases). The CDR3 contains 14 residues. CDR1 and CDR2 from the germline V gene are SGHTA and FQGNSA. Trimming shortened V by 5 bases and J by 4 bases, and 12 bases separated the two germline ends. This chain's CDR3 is CASSPSGGNQPQHF. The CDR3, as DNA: TGTGCCAGCAGCCCGAGCGGGGGGAATCAGCCCCAGCATTTT.

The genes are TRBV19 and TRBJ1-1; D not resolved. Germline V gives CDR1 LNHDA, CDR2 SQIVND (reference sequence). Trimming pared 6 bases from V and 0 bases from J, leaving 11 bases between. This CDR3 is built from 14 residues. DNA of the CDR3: TGTGCCAGTAGCAAGACCGGAGTGAACACTGAAGCTTTCTTT. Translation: CASSKTGVNTEAFF.

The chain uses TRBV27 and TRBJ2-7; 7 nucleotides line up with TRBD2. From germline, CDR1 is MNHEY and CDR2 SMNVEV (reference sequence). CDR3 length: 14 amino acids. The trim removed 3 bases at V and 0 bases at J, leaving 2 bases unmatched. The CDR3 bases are TGTGCCAGCAGTTTGAGCGGGACCTCCTACGAGCAGTACTTC. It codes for CASSLSGTSYEQYF.

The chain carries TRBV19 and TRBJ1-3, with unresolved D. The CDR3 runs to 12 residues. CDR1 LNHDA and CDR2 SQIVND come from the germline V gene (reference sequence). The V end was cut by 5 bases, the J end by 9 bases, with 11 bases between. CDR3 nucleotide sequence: TGTGCCAGTAGTCCCCGTTTGAGCACCATATATTTT. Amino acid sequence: CASSPRLSTIYF.

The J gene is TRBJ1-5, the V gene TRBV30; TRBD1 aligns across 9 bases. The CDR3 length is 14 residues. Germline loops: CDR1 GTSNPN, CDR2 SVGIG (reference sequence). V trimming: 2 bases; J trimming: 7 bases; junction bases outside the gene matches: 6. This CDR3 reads CAWSRGTGPQPQHF. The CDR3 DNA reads TGTGCCTGGAGTCGTGGGACAGGGCCCCAGCCCCAGCATTTT.

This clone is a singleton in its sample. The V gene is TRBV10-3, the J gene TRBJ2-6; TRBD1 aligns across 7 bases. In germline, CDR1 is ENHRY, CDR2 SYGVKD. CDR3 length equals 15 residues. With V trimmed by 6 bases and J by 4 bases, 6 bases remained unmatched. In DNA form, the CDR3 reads TGTGCCATCAGCCAAGGGGGCTCCGGGGCCAACGTCCTGACTTTC. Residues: CAISQGGSGANVLTF.

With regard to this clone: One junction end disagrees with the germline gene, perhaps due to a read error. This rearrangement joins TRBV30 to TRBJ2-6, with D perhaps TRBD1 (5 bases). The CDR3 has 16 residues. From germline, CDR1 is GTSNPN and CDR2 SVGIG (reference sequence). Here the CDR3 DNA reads TGTGCCTCGAGTGGGGCAAGGCCCTCTGGGGCCAACGGCCTGACTTTC. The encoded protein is CASSGARPSGANGLTF.

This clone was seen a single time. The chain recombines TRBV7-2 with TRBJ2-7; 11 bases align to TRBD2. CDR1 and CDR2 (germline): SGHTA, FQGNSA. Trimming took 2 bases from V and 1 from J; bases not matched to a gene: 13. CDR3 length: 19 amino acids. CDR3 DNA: TGTGCCAGCAGCTTAATGAGATTGGGTAGCGGGGGGGCATCCTACGAGCAGTACTTC. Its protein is CASSLMRLGSGGASYEQYF.

CDR3 sequence reads: CASSMKVGASNQPQHF. The CDR3 bases are TGTGCCAGTAGTATGAAAGTAGGAGCTAGCAATCAGCCCCAGCATTTT. The rearrangement joins TRBV19 to TRBJ1-5, with D unclear. Per the germline V gene, CDR1 is LNHDA and CDR2 is SQIVND (reference sequence). The CDR3 is 16 amino acids. The germline V and J ends were trimmed by 3 bases and 0 bases, with 12 bases remaining between them.

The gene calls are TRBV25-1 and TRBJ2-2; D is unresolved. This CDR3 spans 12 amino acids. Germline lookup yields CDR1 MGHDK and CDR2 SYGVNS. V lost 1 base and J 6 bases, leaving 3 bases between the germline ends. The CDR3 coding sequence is TGTGCCAGCAGTGAATCGGCCGGGGAGCTGTTTTTT. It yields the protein CASSESAGELFF.

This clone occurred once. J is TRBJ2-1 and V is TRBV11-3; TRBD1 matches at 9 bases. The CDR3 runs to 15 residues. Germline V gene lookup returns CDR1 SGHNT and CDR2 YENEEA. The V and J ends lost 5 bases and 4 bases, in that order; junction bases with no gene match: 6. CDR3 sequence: CASSPPGQGYNEQFF. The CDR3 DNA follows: TGTGCCAGCAGCCCTCCGGGACAGGGATACAATGAGCAGTTCTTC.

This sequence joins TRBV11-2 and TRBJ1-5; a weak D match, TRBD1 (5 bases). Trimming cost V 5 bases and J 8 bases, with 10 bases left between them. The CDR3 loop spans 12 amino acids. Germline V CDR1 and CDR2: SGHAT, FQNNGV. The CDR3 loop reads CASSSRGEPQHF. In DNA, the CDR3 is TGTGCCAGCAGCAGCCGGGGGGAGCCCCAGCATTTT. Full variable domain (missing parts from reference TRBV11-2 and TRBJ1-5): EAGVAQSPRYKIIEKRQSVAFWCNPISGHATLYWYQQILGQGPKLLIQFQNNGVVDDSQLPKDRFSAERLKGVDSTLKIQPAKLEDSAVYLCASSSRGEPQHFGDGTRLSIL.